The clone carrying this T cell receptor beta chain has ten or more counts. Its target is unknown. Amplified TCR beta CDR3 regions came from RNA transcripts. TCR CDR3 regions were first amplified by RT-PCR with HTBI primers. MiXCR, applied by TCRdb to the multiplex PCR reads, yields one record per CDR3 protein. The sample gives about 690,000 distinct CDR3 sequences, roughly 17% of which show up once; 15% to 17% is in the top ten. The sample is drawn from a study of T cells in Graves' hyperthyroidism and ophthalmopathy. CDR3 length equals 16 residues. Trimming shortened V by 7 bases and J by 0 bases, and 13 bases separated the two germline ends. Whole-study results and caveats: The model's output predicted ophthalmopathy at a median of around 7 months prior to onset. Peripheral blood also featured most of the thyroid clonotypes expanded above 0.001.

The sample comprised blood. V gene TRBV12-3 or TRBV12-4 combines with J gene TRBJ2-6, with D tentatively TRBD1 (5 bases). The sequence came from a man aged 50 to 59 with Graves' hyperthyroidism. The CDR3 sequence is CASILTGNSGANVLTF. In nucleotides, the CDR3 is TGTGCCAGCATATTAACAGGCAACTCTGGGGCCAACGTCCTGACTTTC.